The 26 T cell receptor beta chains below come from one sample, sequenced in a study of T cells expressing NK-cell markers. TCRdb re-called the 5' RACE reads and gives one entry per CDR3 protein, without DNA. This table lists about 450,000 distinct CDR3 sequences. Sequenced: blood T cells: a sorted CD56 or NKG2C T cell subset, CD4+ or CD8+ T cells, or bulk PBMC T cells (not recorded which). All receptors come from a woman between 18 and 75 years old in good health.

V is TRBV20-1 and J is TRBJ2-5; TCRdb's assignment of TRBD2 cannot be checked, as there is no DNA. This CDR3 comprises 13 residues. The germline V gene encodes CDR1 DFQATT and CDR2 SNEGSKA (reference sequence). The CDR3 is CSASRGGGETQYF.

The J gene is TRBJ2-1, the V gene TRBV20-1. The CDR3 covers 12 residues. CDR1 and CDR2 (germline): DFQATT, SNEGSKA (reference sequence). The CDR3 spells CSARANHNEQFF.

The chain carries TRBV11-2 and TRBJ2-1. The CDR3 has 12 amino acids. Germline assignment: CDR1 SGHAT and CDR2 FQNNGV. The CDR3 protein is CASSLWHNEQFF.

The CDR3 is CASSSLNPSTDTQYF. J is TRBJ2-3 and V is TRBV7-2. This CDR3 region has 15 residues. CDR1 SGHTA and CDR2 FQGNSA come from the germline V gene. The full variable domain, completed using reference TRBV7-2 and TRBJ2-3, is GAGVSQSPSNKVTEKGKDVELRCDPISGHTALYWYRQSLGQGLEFLIYFQGNSAPDKSGLPSDRFSAERTGGSVSTLTIQRTQQEDSAVYLCASSSLNPSTDTQYFGPGTRLTVL.

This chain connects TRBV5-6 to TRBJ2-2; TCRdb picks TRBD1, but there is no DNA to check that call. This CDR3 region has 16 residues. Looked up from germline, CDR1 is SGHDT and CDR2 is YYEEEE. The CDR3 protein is CASSPDPGDHTGELFF.

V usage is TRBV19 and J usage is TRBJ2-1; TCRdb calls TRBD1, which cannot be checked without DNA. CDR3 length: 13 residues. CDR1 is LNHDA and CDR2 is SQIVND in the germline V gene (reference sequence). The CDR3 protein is CASRSGVHNEQFF.

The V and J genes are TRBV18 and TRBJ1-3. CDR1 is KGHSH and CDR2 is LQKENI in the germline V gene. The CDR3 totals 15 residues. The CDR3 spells CASSPATGSGNTIYF.

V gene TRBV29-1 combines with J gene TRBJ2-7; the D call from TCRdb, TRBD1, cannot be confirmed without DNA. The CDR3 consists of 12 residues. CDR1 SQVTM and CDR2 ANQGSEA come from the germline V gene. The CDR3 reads CSAMGGGAEQYF.

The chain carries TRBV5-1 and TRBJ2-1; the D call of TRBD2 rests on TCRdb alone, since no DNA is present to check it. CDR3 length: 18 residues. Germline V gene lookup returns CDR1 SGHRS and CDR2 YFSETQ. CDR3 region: CASSLAGGEGRRYNEQFF.

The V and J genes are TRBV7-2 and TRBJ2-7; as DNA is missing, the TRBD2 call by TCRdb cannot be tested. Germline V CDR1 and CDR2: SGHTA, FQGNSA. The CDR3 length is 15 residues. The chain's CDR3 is CASSLDSGSSYEQYF.

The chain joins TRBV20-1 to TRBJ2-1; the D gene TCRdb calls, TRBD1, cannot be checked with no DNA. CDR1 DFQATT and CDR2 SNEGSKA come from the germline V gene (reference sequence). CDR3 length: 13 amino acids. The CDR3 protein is CRSRTGTYNEQFF.

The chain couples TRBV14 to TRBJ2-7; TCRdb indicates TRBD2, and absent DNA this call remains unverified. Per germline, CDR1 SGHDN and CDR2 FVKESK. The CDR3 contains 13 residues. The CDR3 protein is CASAGLGFYEQYF.

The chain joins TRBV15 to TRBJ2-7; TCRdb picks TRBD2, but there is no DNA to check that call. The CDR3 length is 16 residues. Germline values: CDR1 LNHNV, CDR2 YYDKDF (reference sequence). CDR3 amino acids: CATSRRGLAFSYEQYF.

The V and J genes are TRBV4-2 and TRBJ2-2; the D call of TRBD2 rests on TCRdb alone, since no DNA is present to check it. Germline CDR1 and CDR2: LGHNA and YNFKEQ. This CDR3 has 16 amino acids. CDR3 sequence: CASSQPSGSDTGELFF.

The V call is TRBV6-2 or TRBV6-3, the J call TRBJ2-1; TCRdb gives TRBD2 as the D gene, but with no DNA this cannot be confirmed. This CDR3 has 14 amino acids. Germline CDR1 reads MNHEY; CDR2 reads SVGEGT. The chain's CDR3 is CASSRGLLNNEQFF.

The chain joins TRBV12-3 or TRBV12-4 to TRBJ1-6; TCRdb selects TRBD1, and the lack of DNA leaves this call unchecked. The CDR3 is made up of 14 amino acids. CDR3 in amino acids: CASSLTGTSSPLHF.

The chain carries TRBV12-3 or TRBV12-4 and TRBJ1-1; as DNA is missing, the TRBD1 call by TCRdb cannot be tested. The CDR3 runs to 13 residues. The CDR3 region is CASSSTGIPEAFF.

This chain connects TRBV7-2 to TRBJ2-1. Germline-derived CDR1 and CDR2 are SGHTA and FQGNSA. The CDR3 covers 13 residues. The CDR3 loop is CASSFIVGNEQFF.

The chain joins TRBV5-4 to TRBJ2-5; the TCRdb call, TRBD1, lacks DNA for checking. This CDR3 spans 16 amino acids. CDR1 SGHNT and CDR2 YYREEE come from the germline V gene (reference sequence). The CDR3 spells CASSLPRDRVSETQYF.

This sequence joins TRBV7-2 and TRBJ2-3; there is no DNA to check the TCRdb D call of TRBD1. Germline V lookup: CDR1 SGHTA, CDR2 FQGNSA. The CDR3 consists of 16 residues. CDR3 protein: CASSLQGATSTDTQYF.

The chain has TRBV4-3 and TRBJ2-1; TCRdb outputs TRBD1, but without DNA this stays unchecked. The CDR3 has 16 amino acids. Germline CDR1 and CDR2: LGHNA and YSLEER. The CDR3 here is CASSQDGPRGNNEQFF.

CDR3 region: CASSSPVNYGYTF. The chain employs TRBV7-2 and TRBJ1-2; the TCRdb call, TRBD1, lacks DNA for checking. The CDR3 loop spans 13 amino acids. Germline V gene lookup returns CDR1 SGHTA and CDR2 FQGNSA.

The CDR3 sequence is CASSARQGETQYF. The J gene is TRBJ2-5, the V gene TRBV7-9; TCRdb gives TRBD1 as the D gene, but with no DNA this cannot be confirmed. The CDR3 has 13 residues. The V gene's germline CDR1 is SEHNR and CDR2 FQNEAQ (reference sequence).

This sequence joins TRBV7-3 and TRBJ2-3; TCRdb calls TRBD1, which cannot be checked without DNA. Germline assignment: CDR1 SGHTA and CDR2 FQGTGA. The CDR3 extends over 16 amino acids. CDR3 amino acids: CASSVSGQASTDTQYF.

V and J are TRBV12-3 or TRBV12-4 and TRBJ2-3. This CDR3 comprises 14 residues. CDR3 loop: CASSLGGVADTQYF.

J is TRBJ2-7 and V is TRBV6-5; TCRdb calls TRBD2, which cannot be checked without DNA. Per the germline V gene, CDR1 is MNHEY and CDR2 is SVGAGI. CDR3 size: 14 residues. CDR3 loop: CASSYSIAASEQYF.